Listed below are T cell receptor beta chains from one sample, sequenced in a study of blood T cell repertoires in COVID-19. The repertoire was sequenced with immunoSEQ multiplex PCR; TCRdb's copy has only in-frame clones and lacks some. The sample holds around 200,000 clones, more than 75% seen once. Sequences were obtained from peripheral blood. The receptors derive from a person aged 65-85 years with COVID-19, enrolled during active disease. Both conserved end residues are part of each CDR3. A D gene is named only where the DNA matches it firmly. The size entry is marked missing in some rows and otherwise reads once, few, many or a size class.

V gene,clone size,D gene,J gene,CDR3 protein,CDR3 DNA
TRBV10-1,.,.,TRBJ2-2,CASSEEVMGQANTGELFF,TGCGCCAGCAGTGAAGAAGTCATGGGTCAGGCGAACACCGGGGAGCTGTTTTTT
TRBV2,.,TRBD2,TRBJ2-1,CASRGGTSGIYEQFF,TGTGCCAGCAGGGGGGGGACTAGCGGGATCTATGAGCAGTTCTTC
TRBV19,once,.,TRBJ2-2,CASRTSSGELFF,TGTGCCAGCCGTACTAGCTCCGGGGAGCTGTTTTTT
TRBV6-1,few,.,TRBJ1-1,CASSEGGVAEAFF,TGTGCCAGCAGTGAGGGGGGAGTAGCTGAAGCTTTCTTT
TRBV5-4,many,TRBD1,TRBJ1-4,CASSLGGQGANFEKLFF,TGTGCCAGCTCCCTTGGGGGACAGGGGGCGAATTTTGAAAAACTGTTTTTT
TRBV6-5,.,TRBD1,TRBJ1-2,CASSGTATTYGYTF,TGTGCCAGCAGCGGGACAGCCACGACCTATGGCTACACCTTC
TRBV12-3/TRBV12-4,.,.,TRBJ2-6,CASSYPVANVLTF,TGTGCCAGCAGCTACCCTGTCGCCAACGTCCTGACTTTC
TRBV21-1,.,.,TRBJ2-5,CASTGLAGNRETQYF,TGTGCCAGCACCGGACTAGCGGGGAATCGTGAGACCCAGTACTTC
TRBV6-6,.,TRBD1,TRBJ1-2,CASNGQGRHGYTF,TGTGCCAGCAACGGACAGGGGAGACATGGCTACACCTTC
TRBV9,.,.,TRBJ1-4,CASSVGTENEKLFF,TGTGCCAGCAGCGTAGGGACAGAAAATGAAAAACTGTTTTTT
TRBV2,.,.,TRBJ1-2,CASSGEISINYGYTF,TGTGCCAGCTCGGGAGAAATCTCAATTAACTATGGCTACACCTTC
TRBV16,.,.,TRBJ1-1,CASSQSSQNTEAFF,TGTGCCAGCAGCCAATCCTCACAGAACACTGAAGCTTTCTTT
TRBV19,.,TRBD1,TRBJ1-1,CASSIPSPDRGGWTEAFF,TGTGCCAGTAGTATCCCCTCCCCCGACAGGGGAGGTTGGACTGAAGCTTTCTTT
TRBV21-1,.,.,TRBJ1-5,CASSTDRGRPRWVNQPQHF,TGTGCCAGCAGCACTGACAGGGGGCGCCCCCGATGGGTCAATCAGCCCCAGCATTTT
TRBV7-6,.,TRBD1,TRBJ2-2,CASSASGQGGFGTGELFF,TGTGCCAGCAGCGCCTCGGGACAGGGAGGTTTTGGGACCGGGGAGCTGTTTTTT
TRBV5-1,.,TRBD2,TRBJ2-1,CASSFSGASSYNEQFF,TGCGCCAGCAGCTTTAGCGGGGCGAGCTCCTACAATGAGCAGTTCTTC
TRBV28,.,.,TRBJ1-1,CASRLLGEAFF,TGTGCCAGCAGACTCCTTGGTGAAGCTTTCTTT
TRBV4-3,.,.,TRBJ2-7,CASSPYLSIRQTPHEQYF,TGCGCCAGCAGCCCATATCTTTCCATCCGACAGACCCCCCACGAGCAGTACTTC
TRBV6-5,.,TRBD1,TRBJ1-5,CASSPTLDRDQPQHF,TGTGCCAGCAGCCCAACCCTAGACAGGGATCAGCCCCAGCATTTT
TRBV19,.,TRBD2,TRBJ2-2,CASSMRGGSTGELFF,TGTGCCAGTAGTATGCGGGGCGGGAGCACCGGGGAGCTGTTTTTT
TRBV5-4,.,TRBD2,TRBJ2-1,CASSRGLASTAHEQFF,TGTGCCAGCAGCAGGGGACTAGCGTCCACGGCCCACGAGCAGTTCTTC
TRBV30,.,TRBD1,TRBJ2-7,CAWSLSGGWSYEQYF,TGTGCCTGGAGTCTCTCAGGGGGCTGGTCCTACGAGCAGTACTTC
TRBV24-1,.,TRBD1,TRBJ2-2,CATGGQANTGELFF,TGTGCCACCGGGGGACAGGCGAACACCGGGGAGCTGTTTTTT
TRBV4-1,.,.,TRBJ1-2,CASRRQDDYGYTF,TGCGCCAGCAGACGTCAGGATGACTATGGCTACACCTTC
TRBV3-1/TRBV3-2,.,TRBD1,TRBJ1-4,CASRYRGVNEKLFF,TGTGCCAGCAGATACAGGGGGGTAAATGAAAAACTGTTTTTT
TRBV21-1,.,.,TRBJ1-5,CATKRQPANQPQHF,TGTGCCACCAAAAGACAGCCCGCCAATCAGCCCCAGCATTTT
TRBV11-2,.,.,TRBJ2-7,CASSLEFGGNYEQYF,TGTGCCAGCAGCTTAGAATTCGGCGGTAACTACGAGCAGTACTTC
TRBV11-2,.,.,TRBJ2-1,CASSLVQLRTHNEQFF,TGTGCCAGCAGCTTAGTACAGCTCCGAACCCACAATGAGCAGTTCTTC
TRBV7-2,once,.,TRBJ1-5,CASSFYDQPQHF,TGTGCCAGCAGCTTTTATGATCAGCCCCAGCATTTT
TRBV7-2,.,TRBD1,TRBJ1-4,CASSLRDRQREKLFF,TGTGCCAGCAGCTTAAGGGACAGGCAACGTGAAAAACTGTTTTTT
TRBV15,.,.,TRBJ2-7,CATSRDKFRSQEQYF,TGTGCCACCAGCAGAGACAAATTCCGAAGTCAGGAGCAGTACTTC
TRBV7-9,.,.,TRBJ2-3,CASLDRQFTDTQYF,TGTGCCAGCTTGGACCGACAGTTCACAGATACGCAGTATTTT
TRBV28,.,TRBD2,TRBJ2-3,CAYRLAGTDTQYF,TGTGCCTATAGACTAGCGGGCACAGATACGCAGTATTTT
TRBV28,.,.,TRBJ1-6,CASSFGGGSHSPLHF,TGTGCCAGCAGTTTCGGGGGTGGATCCCATTCACCCCTCCACTTT
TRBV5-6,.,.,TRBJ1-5,CASSPSGGGMDNQPQHF,TGTGCCAGCAGCCCCTCCGGTGGGGGCATGGACAATCAGCCCCAGCATTTT
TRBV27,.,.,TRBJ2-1,CASSLGFRGRLGEQFF,TGTGCCAGCAGTTTAGGTTTCAGGGGAAGGTTGGGTGAGCAGTTCTTC
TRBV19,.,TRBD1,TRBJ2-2,CASRSTGTGSSGELFF,TGTGCCAGTAGATCAACCGGGACAGGGAGTTCCGGGGAGCTGTTTTTT
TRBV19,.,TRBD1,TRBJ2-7,CASSISPGQGLYEQYF,TGTGCCAGTAGTATATCGCCGGGACAGGGGCTCTACGAGCAGTACTTC
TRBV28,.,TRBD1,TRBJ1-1,CASSTAQGRSTFF,TGTGCCAGCAGTACCGCACAGGGGCGTTCGACTTTCTTT
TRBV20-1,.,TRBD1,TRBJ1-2,CSAPGQAGYTF,TGCAGTGCTCCTGGACAGGCGGGCTACACCTTC
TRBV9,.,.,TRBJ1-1,CASSVRGNTEAFF,TGTGCCAGCAGCGTACGGGGGAACACTGAAGCTTTCTTT
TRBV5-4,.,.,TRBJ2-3,CASSFGGTDTQYF,TGTGCCAGCAGCTTCGGGGGAACCGATACGCAGTATTTT
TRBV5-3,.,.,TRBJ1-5,CARSLGCQSNQPQHF,TGTGCCAGAAGCTTGGGGTGCCAGTCCAATCAGCCCCAGCATTTT
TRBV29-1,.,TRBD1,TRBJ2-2,CSGTGKITGELFF,TGCAGCGGGACAGGGAAGATCACCGGGGAGCTGTTTTTT
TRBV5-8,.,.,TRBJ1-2,CASTARGWDYGYTF,TGTGCCAGCACCGCTCGGGGTTGGGACTATGGCTACACCTTC
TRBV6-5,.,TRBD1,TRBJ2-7,CASRRQGREQYF,TGTGCCAGCAGACGACAGGGGCGGGAGCAGTACTTC
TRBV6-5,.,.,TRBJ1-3,CARNRSSSGNTIYF,TGTGCCAGGAACAGGTCAAGCTCTGGAAACACCATATATTTT
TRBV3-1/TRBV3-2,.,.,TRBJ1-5,CASSQDRGVPGGYSNQPQHF,TGTGCCAGCAGCCAAGATCGGGGGGTGCCGGGGGGATATAGCAATCAGCCCCAGCATTTT